This T cell receptor (beta chain) was observed in a study of T cells in Graves' hyperthyroidism and ophthalmopathy. Points from the study as a whole: A median approximately 6.8 months before onset, the model predicted ophthalmopathy. Within blood appeared most thyroid clonotypes that had expanded above 0.001.

TCR beta CDR3 sequences were amplified from RNA transcripts. First-round RT-PCR targeting the TCR CDR3 was performed with the HTBI primer set. TCRdb ran MiXCR on the multiplex PCR reads and lists one entry per CDR3 protein. The sample lists roughly 600,000 distinct CDR3 sequences, approximately 15% occurring once. The CDR3 covers 13 residues. The V and J ends lost 3 bases and 6 bases respectively, with 11 bases between them. This clonotype was found many times. Its matching antigen is unknown. The TCR was taken from a woman aged 50 to 65 with Graves' ophthalmopathy. The chain recombines TRBV12-3 or TRBV12-4 with TRBJ1-1; TRBD1 might be the D (5 bases). Sequencing used blood. The CDR3 sequence: CASSFWQGPEAFF. The CDR3 DNA follows: TGTGCCAGCAGTTTCTGGCAGGGTCCTGAAGCTTTCTTT.